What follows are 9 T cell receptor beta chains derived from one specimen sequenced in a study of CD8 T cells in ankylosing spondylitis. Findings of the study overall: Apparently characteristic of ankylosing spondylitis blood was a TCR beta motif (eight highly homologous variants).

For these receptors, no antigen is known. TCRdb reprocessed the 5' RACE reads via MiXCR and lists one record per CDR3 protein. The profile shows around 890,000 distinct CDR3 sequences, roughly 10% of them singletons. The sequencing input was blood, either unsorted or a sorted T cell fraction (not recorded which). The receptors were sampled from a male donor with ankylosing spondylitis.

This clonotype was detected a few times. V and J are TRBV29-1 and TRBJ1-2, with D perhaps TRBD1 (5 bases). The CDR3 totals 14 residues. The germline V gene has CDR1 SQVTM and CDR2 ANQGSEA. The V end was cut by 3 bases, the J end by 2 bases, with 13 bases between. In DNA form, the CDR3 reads TGCAGCGTTGATTCGGGACGGAAGAACTATGGCTACACCTTC. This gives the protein CSVDSGRKNYGYTF.

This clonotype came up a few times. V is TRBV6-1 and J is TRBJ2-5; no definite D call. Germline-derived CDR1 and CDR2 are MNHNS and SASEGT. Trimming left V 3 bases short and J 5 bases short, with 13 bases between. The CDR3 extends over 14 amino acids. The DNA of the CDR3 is TGTGCCAGCAGTGAGACCACGATGGAGGAGACCCAGTACTTC. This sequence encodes CASSETTMEETQYF.

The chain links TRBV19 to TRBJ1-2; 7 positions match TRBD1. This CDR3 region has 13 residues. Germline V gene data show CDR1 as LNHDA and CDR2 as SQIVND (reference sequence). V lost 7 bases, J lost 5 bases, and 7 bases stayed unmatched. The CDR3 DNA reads TGTGCCAGTACGAGGGACAGTGATTATGGCTACACCTTC. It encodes CASTRDSDYGYTF.

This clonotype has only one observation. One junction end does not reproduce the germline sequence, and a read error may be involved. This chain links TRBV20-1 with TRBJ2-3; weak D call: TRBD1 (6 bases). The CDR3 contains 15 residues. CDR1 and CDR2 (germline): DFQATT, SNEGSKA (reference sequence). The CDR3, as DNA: TGCTGTGCTAGGTCTTTGACAGGTCCCACAGATACGCAGTATTTT. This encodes CCARSLTGPTDTQYF.

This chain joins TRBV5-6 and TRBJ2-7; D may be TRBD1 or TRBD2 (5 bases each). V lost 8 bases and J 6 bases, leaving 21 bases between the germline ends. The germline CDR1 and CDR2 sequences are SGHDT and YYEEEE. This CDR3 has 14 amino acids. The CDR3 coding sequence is TGTGCCAGGAGCCCCGCCCTCCGGGGCAGCGAGCAGTACTTC. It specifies CARSPALRGSEQYF.

The CDR3 here is CASSLTDRDGANVLTF. For the CDR3, the DNA is TGTGCCAGCAGCTTGACGGACAGGGATGGGGCCAACGTCCTGACTTTC. The genes are TRBV7-9 and TRBJ2-6, with 8 bases fitting TRBD1. This CDR3 has 16 residues. Trimming at V came to 3 bases and at J to 3 bases, leaving 4 bases not matched to a gene. Looked up from germline, CDR1 is SEHNR and CDR2 is FQNEAQ (reference sequence).

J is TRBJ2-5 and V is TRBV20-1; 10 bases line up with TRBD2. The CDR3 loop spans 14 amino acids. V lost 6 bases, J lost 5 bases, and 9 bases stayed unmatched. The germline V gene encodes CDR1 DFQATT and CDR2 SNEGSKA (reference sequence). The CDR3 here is CSASGLAVMETQYF. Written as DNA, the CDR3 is TGCAGTGCCTCAGGACTAGCGGTTATGGAGACCCAGTACTTC.

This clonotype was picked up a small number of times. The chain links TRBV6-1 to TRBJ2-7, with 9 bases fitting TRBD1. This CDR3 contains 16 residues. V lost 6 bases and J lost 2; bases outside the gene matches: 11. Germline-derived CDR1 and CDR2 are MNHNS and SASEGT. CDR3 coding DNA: TGTGCCAGCAGCCTTCTCCCGGGACAGGGAACCTACGAGCAGTACTTC. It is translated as CASSLLPGQGTYEQYF.

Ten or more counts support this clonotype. The CDR3 nucleotides read TGCGCCAGCAGCTTGCGGGACATTGCCACTAGCGGGAGGATAACTGGGGCCTTCTTC. The encoded protein is CASSLRDIATSGRITGAFF. This chain uses TRBV5-1 with TRBJ2-1; 12 bases fit TRBD2. The V gene end was trimmed by 1 base and the J gene end by 16 bases; junction bases not matched to a gene: 24. The CDR3 is 19 residues long. Germline CDR1 SGHRS, CDR2 YFSETQ. The whole variable domain, filled in from reference TRBV5-1 and TRBJ2-1, reads KAGVTQTPRYLIKTRGQQVTLSCSPISGHRSVSWYQQTPGQGLQFLFEYFSETQRNKGNFPGRFSGRQFSNSRSEMNVSTLELGDSALYLCASSLRDIATSGRITGAFFGPGTRLTVL.